This T cell receptor beta chain came from a study of B cell selection in AIRE deficiency. Study results and caveats: About 30% of healthy-shared Treg TCRbeta sequences appeared in patient Tconv cells. Of some 4,000 shared Treg TCRbeta sequences, approximately 31% were healthy-only, about 8.6% patient-only.

Regulatory T cells were sorted as CD4+CD25hiCD127low/negative. Libraries were prepared by immunoSEQ multiplex PCR; TCRdb keeps only in-frame clonotypes and omits some of them. The sample shows roughly 4,900 clones, about 90% of them seen only once. This CDR3 comprises 17 residues. Looked up from germline, CDR1 is SGHTA and CDR2 is FQGTGA. V was cut by 1 base and J by 9 bases, with 19 bases left in between. Comment on this clone: The antigen remains unidentified.

The chain uses TRBV7-3 and TRBJ1-6; TRBD1 is a possible D gene (5 bases). The TCR was taken from a human donor with AIRE deficiency. Specimen: Tregs sorted from PBMCs. CDR3 coding DNA: TGTGCCAGCAGCTTAAAGTACAGGACCTCAGAGAGTTCACCCCTCCACTTT. Its translation: CASSLKYRTSESSPLHF. The whole variable domain, filled in from reference TRBV7-3 and TRBJ1-6, reads GAGVSQTPSNKVTEKGKYVELRCDPISGHTALYWYRQSLGQGPEFLIYFQGTGAADDSGLPNDRFFAVRPEGSVSTLKIQRTERGDSAVYLCASSLKYRTSESSPLHFGNGTRLTVT.